One sample yielded the 6 T cell receptor beta chains listed below, sequenced in a study of T-cell memory formation after mild COVID-19. From the 5' RACE reads, TCRdb called clonotypes with MiXCR, one entry per CDR3 protein. The repertoire has nearly 200,000 distinct CDR3 sequences, around 17% of them found once; the top ten carry about 2.4%. Sequenced: PBMCs or a T cell subset sorted from them (not recorded which). These receptor sequences come from an adult woman who had mild COVID-19 (a few samples of this study predate the infection). Cell type and time point are not known.

Only a few counts were recorded for this clonotype. V and J are TRBV7-9 and TRBJ2-5, with 9 nucleotides matching TRBD2. Germline V gives CDR1 SEHNR, CDR2 FQNEAQ (reference sequence). This CDR3 is 15 amino acids long. The trim removed 5 bases at V and 2 bases at J, leaving 6 bases unmatched. CDR3 sequence: CASSSRLAEQETQYF. As DNA, the CDR3 is TGTGCCAGCAGCAGTCGACTAGCGGAGCAAGAGACCCAGTACTTC.

This clonotype was recorded a few times. The CDR3 DNA reads TGTGCCAGCAGCTTAAGGGACAGGGGACCTTACACTGAAGCTTTCTTT. Translating it yields CASSLRDRGPYTEAFF. J is TRBJ1-1 and V is TRBV7-9, with TRBD1 identical over 10 bases. The CDR3 contains 16 residues. Trimming at V came to 2 bases and at J to 3 bases, leaving 6 bases not matched to a gene. The germline gives CDR1 SEHNR, CDR2 FQNEAQ (reference sequence).

This clonotype was detected a few times. V is TRBV5-1 and J is TRBJ2-7, with D perhaps TRBD2 (6 bases). Germline V lookup: CDR1 SGHRS, CDR2 YFSETQ. Deletions cut 1 base from V and 2 bases from J, with 13 bases between. The CDR3 runs to 15 residues. The CDR3 DNA follows: TGCGCCAGCAGCTTGCCGGGAGCCAGCGCCTACGAGCAGTACTTC. Translation gives CASSLPGASAYEQYF.

This clonotype occurred a few times. The chain carries TRBV5-1 and TRBJ2-3; unclear D gene. V was pared by 1 base and J by 3 bases, with 9 bases between. Germline V gives CDR1 SGHRS, CDR2 YFSETQ. This CDR3 spans 14 amino acids. The CDR3 nucleotides are TGCGCCAGCAGCTTGAGACACCTTACAGATACGCAGTATTTT. It encodes CASSLRHLTDTQYF. Together with reference TRBV5-1 and TRBJ2-3, the CDR3 gives the full variable domain: KAGVTQTPRYLIKTRGQQVTLSCSPISGHRSVSWYQQTPGQGLQFLFEYFSETQRNKGNFPGRFSGRQFSNSRSEMNVSTLELGDSALYLCASSLRHLTDTQYFGPGTRLTVL.

With regard to this clonotype: Here the CDR3 omits its conserved ending phenylalanine or tryptophan, so a read error is the likely source. The chain is built from TRBV5-6 and TRBJ2-7; D is unclear. The V gene's germline CDR1 is SGHDT and CDR2 YYEEEE. V lost 4 bases and J 6 bases, leaving 14 bases between the germline ends. The CDR3 contains 13 residues. CDR3 sequence: CASSRGRPAEQYL. The CDR3 DNA is TGTGCCAGCAGCAGAGGTAGGCCCGCCGAGCAGTACTTA.

This clonotype was observed many times. This chain joins TRBV4-1 and TRBJ1-6; D might be TRBD1 (6 bases). Germline lookup yields CDR1 MGHRA and CDR2 YSYEKL. The CDR3 totals 17 residues. V shed 4 bases and J shed 9 bases, with 22 bases lying between them. The CDR3: CASSLGRTVRGSSPLHF. As DNA, the CDR3 is TGCGCCAGCAGCCTCGGTCGGACAGTCCGTGGAAGTTCACCCCTCCACTTT.